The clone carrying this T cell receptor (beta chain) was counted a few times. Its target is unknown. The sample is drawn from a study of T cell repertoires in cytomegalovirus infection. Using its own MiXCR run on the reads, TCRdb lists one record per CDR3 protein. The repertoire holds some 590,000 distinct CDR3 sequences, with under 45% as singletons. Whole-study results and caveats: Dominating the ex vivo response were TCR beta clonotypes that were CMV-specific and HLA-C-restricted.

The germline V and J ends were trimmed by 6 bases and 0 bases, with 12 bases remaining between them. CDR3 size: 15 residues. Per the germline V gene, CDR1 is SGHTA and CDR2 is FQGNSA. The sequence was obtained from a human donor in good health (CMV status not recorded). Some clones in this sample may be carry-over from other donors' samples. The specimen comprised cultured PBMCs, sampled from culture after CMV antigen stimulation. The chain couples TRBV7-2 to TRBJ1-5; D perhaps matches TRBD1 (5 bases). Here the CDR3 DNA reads TGTGCCAGCAGGTGGGACGGCCATAGCAATCAGCCCCAGCATTTT. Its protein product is CASRWDGHSNQPQHF.